This T cell receptor (beta chain) derives from a study of T cell responses to AZD1222 COVID-19 vaccine. This CDR3 spans 15 amino acids. Germline V lookup: CDR1 MDHEN, CDR2 SYDVKM. V shed 4 bases and J shed 1 base, with 13 bases lying between them. Produced via immunoSEQ multiplex PCR; TCRdb's table is partial and in-frame only. Of some 130,000 clones detected, approximately 84% appear once; the ten largest clones hold about 4%. The chain joins TRBV28 to TRBJ1-1; D is unresolved. Sequenced here: peripheral blood, sampled on day 0 of AZD1222 vaccination. The TCR was taken from an adult in good health. The CDR3 here is CASSSHSATNTEAFF. The CDR3 DNA reads as TGTGCCAGCAGTTCCCATTCGGCAACGAACACTGAAGCTTTCTTT.